The 20 T cell receptor beta chains presented below share a single source sample, sequenced in a study of cytomegalovirus exposure and HLA in healthy donors. Sequencing was performed with immunoSEQ multiplex PCR; in TCRdb, only in-frame clones are kept and a portion is missing. The data contain around 120,000 clones, 70% to 90% of them singletons. The material sequenced was PBMCs. The origin of the receptors is a woman younger than 30 in good health and CMV-seronegative.

The chain is built from TRBV5-6 and TRBJ2-7, with 7 positions matching TRBD1. Germline V gives CDR1 SGHDT, CDR2 YYEEEE. This CDR3 contains 13 residues. The J segment lost 3 bases and the V segment lost 4 bases, leaving 4 bases of the junction unmatched. The CDR3 sequence: CASSIGDSYEQYF. CDR3 nucleotides: TGTGCCAGCAGCATCGGGGACAGCTACGAGCAGTACTTC.

The rearrangement uses TRBV30 and TRBJ2-4; D gene ambiguous. V shed 1 base and J shed 5 bases, with 12 bases lying between them. This CDR3 region has 14 residues. Germline-derived CDR1 and CDR2 are GTSNPN and SVGIG (reference sequence). The CDR3 coding sequence is TGTGCCTGGAGTGCCGCGAACCTCCAAAACATTCAGTACTTC. Translation gives CAWSAANLQNIQYF.

The chain combines TRBV7-9 with TRBJ2-5, with 13 bases matching TRBD2. Trimming cost V 5 bases and J 0 bases; bases outside gene matches: 9. Germline V lookup: CDR1 SEHNR, CDR2 FQNEAQ (reference sequence). The CDR3 is 18 amino acids. CDR3 protein: CASSARLAGGSYQETQYF. The CDR3 DNA sequence: TGTGCCAGCAGCGCGAGACTAGCGGGGGGCTCGTACCAAGAGACCCAGTACTTC.

This clone was observed once. The chain uses TRBV2 and TRBJ2-6; TRBD1 aligns across 9 bases. Germline CDR1 and CDR2: SNHLY and FYNNEI. Losses at the gene ends were 4 bases for V and 6 bases for J; bases not matched to a gene: 13. The CDR3 has 18 residues. The CDR3 DNA sequence: TGTGCCAGCAGTGTGAGACAGGGGGGCATCAGGGAGGCCAACGTCCTGACTTTC. Amino acid sequence: CASSVRQGGIREANVLTF.

This chain links TRBV28 with TRBJ2-6; D not certain. CDR1 and CDR2 (germline): MDHEN, SYDVKM. This CDR3 comprises 15 residues. The V gene lost 2 bases and the J gene lost 0 bases, with 5 bases spanning the gap. CDR3 sequence (DNA): TGTGCCAGCAGTTTAACCAGCTCTGGGGCCAACGTCCTGACTTTC. As protein: CASSLTSSGANVLTF.

The V and J genes are TRBV6-1 and TRBJ2-2; 12 bases line up with TRBD2. This CDR3 is built from 19 residues. The germline V gene encodes CDR1 MNHNS and CDR2 SASEGT. V shed 4 bases and J 0 bases; nucleotides not matched to a gene: 9. As DNA, the CDR3 is TGTGCCAGCAGTGGGACCGGGACTAGCGGGCACGCGAACACCGGGGAGCTGTTTTTT. Translated, it gives CASSGTGTSGHANTGELFF.

The chain uses TRBV6-5 and TRBJ1-1; D is unresolved. V lost 7 bases, J lost 0 bases, and 3 bases lay in between. Per the germline V gene, CDR1 is MNHEY and CDR2 is SVGAGI. This CDR3 comprises 11 residues. CDR3 bases: TGTGCCAGCATTATGAACACTGAAGCTTTCTTT. Translation: CASIMNTEAFF.

V gene TRBV29-1 combines with J gene TRBJ2-5; tentative D call: TRBD1 (6 bases). Trimming pared 2 bases from V and 2 bases from J, leaving 6 bases between. Germline V gives CDR1 SQVTM, CDR2 ANQGSEA. The CDR3 sequence is 12 residues long. The CDR3: CSVEQGQETQYF. Written as DNA, the CDR3 is TGCAGCGTTGAACAGGGGCAAGAGACCCAGTACTTC.

The CDR3 is CAWDSWIPNTEAFF. Written as DNA, the CDR3 is TGTGCCTGGGACTCCTGGATCCCTAACACTGAAGCTTTCTTT. V usage is TRBV30 and J usage is TRBJ1-1; D uncertain. Germline-derived CDR1 and CDR2 are GTSNPN and SVGIG (reference sequence). CDR3 length: 14 residues. The ends were cut back, 5 bases at V and 2 bases at J, with 15 bases in the middle.

The chain couples TRBV18 to TRBJ1-4; D perhaps matches TRBD1 (6 bases). The germline V gene encodes CDR1 KGHSH and CDR2 LQKENI. Trimming removed 6 bases at V and 7 bases at J, with 15 bases between. The CDR3 is 14 amino acids. CDR3 loop: CASSLQGTAEKLFF. In DNA, the CDR3 is TGTGCCAGCTCGCTACAGGGCACTGCTGAAAAACTGTTTTTT.

The chain combines TRBV6-1 with TRBJ1-2; 10 bases align to TRBD1. The trim removed 3 bases at V and 7 bases at J, leaving 2 bases unmatched. The CDR3 has 13 amino acids. Germline CDR1 and CDR2: MNHNS and SASEGT. This chain's CDR3 is CASSETGGTGYTF. As DNA, the CDR3 is TGTGCCAGCAGTGAGACAGGGGGCACTGGCTACACCTTC.

This clone was seen only once. The CDR3 reads CASTKGSGGMNTEAFF. CDR3 in DNA: TGTGCCAGCACTAAAGGGTCCGGAGGGATGAACACTGAAGCTTTCTTT. The rearrangement links TRBV7-2 to TRBJ1-1, with no clear D. V lost 7 bases to trimming and J lost 0 bases, with 18 bases between them. This CDR3 has 16 residues. Germline V lookup: CDR1 SGHTA, CDR2 FQGNSA.

This clone was seen just once. The gene calls are TRBV2 and TRBJ2-5; the match to TRBD1 covers 8 bases. This CDR3 spans 14 amino acids. J lost 4 bases, V lost 11 bases, and 12 bases had no gene match. Germline V gives CDR1 SNHLY, CDR2 FYNNEI. CDR3: CAHPPGQGRETQYF. In nucleotides, the CDR3 is TGTGCCCACCCCCCCGGACAGGGTAGAGAGACCCAGTACTTC.

The gene calls are TRBV5-1 and TRBJ2-5; 13 bases are a match to TRBD2. The CDR3 sequence is 16 residues long. J gave up 4 bases and V 7 bases, and 10 bases lay outside the gene matches. Per germline, CDR1 SGHRS and CDR2 YFSETQ. The CDR3 nucleotides are TGCGCCAGCGGCTCCGGGACTAGCGGGGTTAGAGAGACCCAGTACTTC. Translated, it gives CASGSGTSGVRETQYF.

This clone was observed once. The chain joins TRBV7-9 to TRBJ2-2; D ambiguous. Looked up from germline, CDR1 is SEHNR and CDR2 is FQNEAQ (reference sequence). The CDR3 sequence is 15 residues long. V gave up 5 bases and J gave up 1 base, with 11 bases separating them. DNA for the CDR3: TGTGCCAGCAGCAAGGCATCAGGGAACACCGGGGAGCTGTTTTTT. Translated, it gives CASSKASGNTGELFF.

The V gene is TRBV10-2, the J gene TRBJ2-3, with 8 bases that match TRBD2. The CDR3 loop spans 14 amino acids. The germline gives CDR1 WSHSY, CDR2 SAAADI. Germline trimming cut 5 bases from V and 4 bases from J; bases unmatched to any gene: 5. The CDR3 protein is CASSSAGVADTQYF. The CDR3 DNA reads TGCGCCAGCAGTTCAGCGGGAGTGGCAGATACGCAGTATTTT.

The rearrangement uses TRBV2 and TRBJ2-5, with D possibly being TRBD2 (5 bases). With 3 bases removed from V and 3 bases from J, the gap between germline ends came to 8 bases. The CDR3 spans 13 residues. Germline values: CDR1 SNHLY, CDR2 FYNNEI. CDR3 amino acids: CASSDGLEETQYF. Here the CDR3 DNA reads TGTGCCAGCAGTGACGGACTGGAAGAGACCCAGTACTTC.

V is TRBV2 and J is TRBJ1-3; D is uncertain. V was clipped by 5 bases and J by 2 bases, with 10 bases between them. CDR3 length: 14 amino acids. Germline V gene data show CDR1 as SNHLY and CDR2 as FYNNEI. CDR3 nucleotides: TGTGCCAGCAGTAGCCTGTTGGCTGGAAACACCATATATTTT. It is translated as CASSSLLAGNTIYF.

V is TRBV30 and J is TRBJ2-7, with TRBD1 matching over 8 bases. CDR1 is GTSNPN, CDR2 SVGIG, per germline (reference sequence). There are 14 residues in the CDR3. V lost 0 bases, J lost 5 bases, and 6 bases stayed unmatched. CDR3 sequence (DNA): TGTGCCTGGAGTGTCCAGGACAGGGCCCACGAGCAGTACTTC. This translates into CAWSVQDRAHEQYF.

The chain is built from TRBV5-4 and TRBJ1-2, with D perhaps TRBD1 (6 bases). Germline CDR1 and CDR2: SGHNT and YYREEE (reference sequence). This CDR3 is 13 amino acids long. Trimming pared 6 bases from V and 7 bases from J, leaving 16 bases between. Here the CDR3 reads CASNLAGAGGYTF. Here the CDR3 DNA reads TGTGCCAGCAACCTGGCAGGGGCGGGTGGCTACACCTTC.